The 25 T cell receptor beta chains presented below share a single source sample, sequenced in a study of cytomegalovirus exposure and HLA in healthy donors. Vbeta (60) and Jbeta (13) primers were used in the PCR. Profiling relied on immunoSEQ multiplex PCR, and the TCRdb table lists in-frame clones only, not all of them. The sample yields about 180,000 clones, over 75% seen once. The specimen sequenced was PBMCs. Receptor source: a woman aged 45 to 65 in good health and CMV-seronegative.

The chain links TRBV5-1 to TRBJ2-7, with 8 bases that match TRBD1. The CDR3 is 12 amino acids. V trimming: 1 base; J trimming: 12 bases; junction bases outside the gene matches: 6. CDR1 is SGHRS, CDR2 YFSETQ, per germline. CDR3 DNA: TGCGCCAGCAGCTTGACAGGGGGTGTGGGGTACTTC. It is translated as CASSLTGGVGYF.

The rearrangement uses TRBV28 and TRBJ1-1, with D possibly being TRBD1 (5 bases). Looked up from germline, CDR1 is MDHEN and CDR2 is SYDVKM. The CDR3 length is 14 residues. V lost 8 bases and J lost 1, with 14 bases in between. In DNA form, the CDR3 reads TGTGCCAGCCGTCCCGGGGGAGCGAACACTGAAGCTTTCTTT. Residues: CASRPGGANTEAFF.

The J gene is TRBJ1-5, the V gene TRBV5-1, with D possibly TRBD1 on 6 matching bases. The CDR3 runs to 15 residues. Germline lookup yields CDR1 SGHRS and CDR2 YFSETQ. V was pared by 0 bases and J by 4 bases, with 11 bases between. CDR3 region: CASSLAGTLNQPQHF. The CDR3 bases are TGCGCCAGCAGCTTGGCCGGGACATTGAATCAGCCCCAGCATTTT.

The genes are TRBV7-6 and TRBJ2-3; a possible D gene is TRBD2 (5 bases). Germline assignment: CDR1 SGHVS and CDR2 FNYEAQ. This CDR3 has 16 amino acids. V lost 2 bases, J lost 10 bases, and 22 bases lay in between. This CDR3 is CASSLLLGASGPAQYF. The DNA for the CDR3 is TGTGCCAGCAGCTTACTCTTGGGAGCCAGCGGCCCCGCGCAGTATTTT.

With respect to this clone: One end of the junction is discordant with germline, which a read error may explain. V usage is TRBV29-1 and J usage is TRBJ2-7; TRBD2 matches at 12 bases. The CDR3 contains 16 residues. Germline assignment: CDR1 SQVTM and CDR2 ANQGSEA. CDR3 coding DNA: TGCAGCGCTCAGACTAGCGGGAGTTACCCTACCTACGAGCAGTACTTT. This codes for CSAQTSGSYPTYEQYF.

The rearrangement joins TRBV30 to TRBJ1-1; perhaps TRBD1 as D (5 bases). Trimming removed 2 bases at V and 0 bases at J, with 19 bases between. The germline V gene has CDR1 GTSNPN and CDR2 SVGIG (reference sequence). This CDR3 region has 17 residues. CDR3 region: CAWSSRQGPYMNTEAFF. The CDR3 DNA sequence: TGTGCCTGGAGTTCGCGGCAGGGTCCATATATGAACACTGAAGCTTTCTTT.

In its sample, this clone was seen a few times. The chain is built from TRBV6-1 and TRBJ2-5; weak D call: TRBD1 (5 bases). Deletions cut 0 bases from V and 5 bases from J, with 19 bases between. Germline V gives CDR1 MNHNS, CDR2 SASEGT. The CDR3 has 17 residues. CDR3 region: CASSEAVQEGAQETQYF. The CDR3 DNA is TGTGCCAGCAGTGAAGCGGTCCAGGAAGGGGCCCAGGAGACCCAGTACTTC.

The CDR3 is CASSQGTGPYGYTF. CDR3 bases: TGCGCCAGCAGCCAAGGCACAGGGCCCTATGGCTACACCTTC. This chain connects TRBV4-1 to TRBJ1-2; possibly TRBD1 for D (6 bases). In germline, CDR1 is MGHRA, CDR2 YSYEKL. The V end was cut by 1 base, the J end by 4 bases, with 10 bases between. The CDR3 consists of 14 residues.

The chain couples TRBV2 to TRBJ2-1, with TRBD1 matching 8 bases. The germline V gene encodes CDR1 SNHLY and CDR2 FYNNEI. J was trimmed by 9 bases and V by 2 bases; bases with no gene match: 3. The CDR3 has 13 residues. This CDR3 reads CASSEQGAGEQFF. Here the CDR3 DNA reads TGTGCCAGCAGTGAACAGGGGGCTGGTGAGCAGTTCTTC.

This clone has more than one count but fewer than ten. The chain couples TRBV4-3 to TRBJ1-5; 7 nucleotides align to TRBD1. This CDR3 is built from 15 residues. V lost 3 bases to trimming and J lost 5 bases; unmatched junction nucleotides: 7. The V gene's germline CDR1 is LGHNA and CDR2 YSLEER. This CDR3 reads CASSHSRQGDQPQHF. CDR3 sequence (DNA): TGCGCCAGCAGCCACTCCAGGCAGGGGGATCAGCCCCAGCATTTT.

V gene TRBV1 combines with J gene TRBJ1-1. TRBV1 is classified as a pseudogene. The CDR3 sequence is 14 residues long. This chain's CDR3 is CTSSPVVGGTEAFF. The CDR3 region has the DNA TGCACCAGCAGCCCCGTGGTGGGGGGCACTGAAGCTTTCTTT.

This clone was seen only once. V gene TRBV10-3 combines with J gene TRBJ1-4; no firm D call. Trimming cost V 8 bases and J 4 bases, with 11 bases left between them. CDR1 and CDR2 (germline): ENHRY, SYGVKD. The CDR3 is 13 amino acids. The CDR3 sequence: CAIVRDLNEKLFF. In DNA, the CDR3 is TGTGCCATCGTCCGAGATCTTAATGAAAAACTGTTTTTT.

This clone was observed a single time. This chain joins TRBV4-3 and TRBJ1-2; possibly TRBD1 for D (5 bases). V was shortened by 0 bases and J by 4 bases, with 12 bases between the two germline ends. CDR3 size: 15 residues. The germline V gene encodes CDR1 LGHNA and CDR2 YSLEER. The CDR3 sequence is CASSQDLGEGYGYTF. CDR3 bases: TGCGCCAGCAGCCAAGATCTGGGGGAGGGCTATGGCTACACCTTC.

The gene calls are TRBV11-2 and TRBJ2-7; 11 bases match TRBD2. Trimming cost V 3 bases and J 4 bases; bases outside gene matches: 5. CDR1 is SGHAT, CDR2 FQNNGV, per germline. This CDR3 region has 15 residues. The CDR3 region is CASSLVIAGGYEQYF. The CDR3 nucleotides are TGTGCCAGCAGCTTGGTCATAGCGGGAGGGTACGAGCAGTACTTC.

This sequence joins TRBV29-1 and TRBJ1-1, with D unresolved. Germline values: CDR1 SQVTM, CDR2 ANQGSEA. This CDR3 contains 12 residues. The ends were cut back, 4 bases at V and 8 bases at J, with 14 bases in the middle. The CDR3 DNA follows: TGCAGCGTTGTAAGTCAGGTACGAGAAGCTTTCTTT. Translated, it gives CSVVSQVREAFF. Using reference TRBV29-1 and TRBJ1-1 for the parts outside the CDR3, the full variable domain is SAVISQKPSRDICQRGTSLTIQCQVDSQVTMMFWYRQQPGQSLTLIATANQGSEATYESGFVIDKFPISRPNLTFSTLTVSNMSPEDSSIYLCSVVSQVREAFFGQGTRLTVV.

The chain recombines TRBV5-4 with TRBJ2-1; 8 nucleotides agree with TRBD2. J gave up 7 bases and V 3 bases, and 9 bases lay outside the gene matches. The CDR3 length is 15 residues. Germline-derived CDR1 and CDR2 are SGHNT and YYREEE (reference sequence). The CDR3 DNA reads TGTGCCAGCAGCTCACGGGGGGGCACGGGAAATGAGCAGTTCTTC. Residues: CASSSRGGTGNEQFF. Full variable domain (missing parts from reference TRBV5-4 and TRBJ2-1): ETGVTQSPTHLIKTRGQQVTLRCSSQSGHNTVSWYQQALGQGPQFIFQYYREEENGRGNFPPRFSGLQFPNYSSELNVNALELDDSALYLCASSSRGGTGNEQFFGPGTRLTVL.

This clone was seen only a few times. The V and J genes are TRBV28 and TRBJ1-2; a weak D match, TRBD1 (6 bases). The V and J ends lost 5 bases and 5 bases respectively, with 12 bases between them. Germline CDR1 is MDHEN and CDR2 is SYDVKM. This CDR3 spans 13 amino acids. Here the CDR3 DNA reads TGTGCCAGCAGTGTTTCAGGGGTGTATGGCTACACCTTC. Encoded protein: CASSVSGVYGYTF.

The sample holds one count of this clone. The chain couples TRBV28 to TRBJ2-7; 9 bases map to TRBD1. J lost 5 bases, V lost 6 bases, and 11 bases had no gene match. The germline V gene encodes CDR1 MDHEN and CDR2 SYDVKM. The CDR3 is made up of 15 amino acids. CDR3 DNA: TGTGCCAGCAGCCGTCCCGGGACAGGGATCGACGAGCAGTACTTC. Amino acids: CASSRPGTGIDEQYF.

V gene TRBV15 combines with J gene TRBJ2-6, with a tentative D call TRBD1 (6 bases). This CDR3 region has 18 residues. The germline V and J ends were trimmed by 6 bases and 0 bases, with 18 bases remaining between them. CDR1 and CDR2 from the germline V gene are LNHNV and YYDKDF (reference sequence). The chain's CDR3 is CATSEGGMGFSGANVLTF. The CDR3 DNA follows: TGTGCCACCAGTGAAGGGGGAATGGGCTTCTCTGGGGCCAACGTCCTGACTTTC.

CDR3 sequence reads: CASSSGGAGTEAFF. CDR3 DNA: TGCGCCAGCAGCTCGGGGGGGGCGGGGACTGAAGCTTTCTTT. The rearrangement links TRBV5-1 to TRBJ1-1; D is perhaps TRBD1 (6 bases). The CDR3 totals 14 residues. From germline, CDR1 is SGHRS and CDR2 YFSETQ. The V gene lost 3 bases and the J gene lost 5 bases, with 14 bases spanning the gap.

V is TRBV6-5 and J is TRBJ2-6; D not certain. V lost 7 bases to trimming and J lost 2 bases, with 12 bases between them. The V gene's germline CDR1 is MNHEY and CDR2 SVGAGI. This CDR3 spans 15 amino acids. The chain's CDR3 is CASNVRVAGANVLTF. The CDR3 DNA sequence: TGTGCCAGCAATGTCCGGGTAGCTGGGGCCAACGTCCTGACTTTC.

The CDR3 nucleotides read TGTGCCAGCCGAGGGACCGGGGAGCTGTTTTTT. Its translation: CASRGTGELFF. This sequence joins TRBV2 and TRBJ2-2, with D maybe TRBD2 (5 bases). V lost 8 bases to trimming and J lost 5 bases, with 6 bases between them. CDR1 is SNHLY, CDR2 FYNNEI, per germline. This CDR3 comprises 11 residues.

CDR3: CASSSTGSQFSNEQYF. The CDR3 nucleotides read TGCGCCAGCAGCTCGACAGGGTCTCAGTTCTCAAACGAGCAGTACTTC. This chain joins TRBV5-1 and TRBJ2-7; 7 bases match TRBD1. V lost 3 bases, J lost 5 bases, and 14 bases stayed unmatched. Per germline, CDR1 SGHRS and CDR2 YFSETQ. The CDR3 has 16 amino acids.

The gene calls are TRBV6-6 and TRBJ1-2, with D possibly matching TRBD1 (5 bases). Germline V lookup: CDR1 MNHNY, CDR2 SVGAGI (reference sequence). The V gene lost 0 bases and the J gene lost 2 bases, with 10 bases spanning the gap. This CDR3 is 15 amino acids long. The CDR3 sequence is CASSYSLQGNYGYTF. The CDR3 nucleotides are TGTGCCAGCAGTTACTCGCTCCAGGGAAACTATGGCTACACCTTC.

This chain joins TRBV7-8 and TRBJ2-7, with a weak D call TRBD2 (5 bases). V gave up 1 base and J gave up 6 bases, with 10 bases separating them. CDR3 length: 13 residues. The V gene's germline CDR1 is SGHVS and CDR2 FQNEAQ. Here the CDR3 reads CASSLVAGGEQYF. The CDR3 DNA is TGTGCCAGCAGCTTAGTGGCAGGAGGCGAGCAGTACTTC. Combining the CDR3 with reference TRBV7-8 and TRBJ2-7 gives the whole variable domain GAGVSQSPRYKVAKRGQDVALRCDPISGHVSLFWYQQALGQGPEFLTYFQNEAQLDKSGLPSDRFFAERPEGSVSTLKIQRTQQEDSAVYLCASSLVAGGEQYFGPGTRLTVT.